Listed below are T cell receptor beta chains from one sample, sequenced in a study of cytomegalovirus exposure and HLA in healthy donors. TCRdb keeps only in-frame clones here, not all; method: immunoSEQ multiplex PCR. The sample has 150,000 to 180,000 clones, 80% to 90% seen once. Sequencing was performed on PBMCs. These receptor sequences come from a man between 18 and 29 years old in good health and CMV-seropositive. Each CDR3 is given with its conserved first and last residue. Each record gives: V gene, clone size, J gene, D gene, CDR3 protein, CDR3 DNA. A D gene is named only where the DNA matches it firmly. Clone size is not always given. Where it is, it says once, few, many or a class for expanded clones.

TRBV5-6,.,TRBJ1-1,.,CASSDGGTEAFF,TGTGCCAGCAGCGATGGCGGCACTGAAGCTTTCTTT
TRBV7-6,.,TRBJ1-6,TRBD1,CASSKGGQSSYNSPLHF,TGTGCCAGCAGCAAGGGGGGACAGAGCTCCTATAATTCACCCCTCCACTTT
TRBV18,once,TRBJ1-5,TRBD1,CASSPESGQGFQPQHF,TGTGCCAGCTCACCGGAGTCGGGACAGGGCTTTCAGCCCCAGCATTTT
TRBV27,.,TRBJ2-7,TRBD1,CASSLTGGGQGAPYEQYF,TGTGCCAGCAGTTTAACGGGGGGGGGACAGGGGGCCCCCTACGAGCAGTACTTC
TRBV9,.,TRBJ1-2,.,CASSPRDNSYGYTF,TGTGCCAGCAGCCCCCGGGATAACTCATATGGCTACACCTTC
TRBV7-3,.,TRBJ2-7,.,CASSLTQVGLQYF,TGTGCCAGCAGCTTAACGCAAGTGGGCCTCCAGTACTTC
TRBV7-2,.,TRBJ2-5,.,CASSLVPGVRQETQYF,TGTGCCAGCAGCTTAGTCCCAGGGGTGCGCCAAGAGACCCAGTACTTC
TRBV19,once,TRBJ2-2,TRBD1,CASRAGTGAFGELFF,TGTGCCAGTAGAGCCGGGACAGGGGCCTTCGGGGAGCTGTTTTTT
TRBV27,.,TRBJ2-2,TRBD2,CASSSGLVRTGELFF,TGTGCCAGCAGTTCCGGACTAGTTCGCACCGGGGAGCTGTTTTTT
TRBV28,.,TRBJ2-7,.,CASSSGQFWRYEQYF,TGTGCCAGCAGTTCCGGACAGTTTTGGCGTTACGAGCAGTACTTC
TRBV6-4,.,TRBJ2-1,TRBD2,CASSSTSGTYNEQFF,TGTGCCAGCAGTTCCACTAGCGGTACCTACAATGAGCAGTTCTTC
TRBV5-4,.,TRBJ2-7,TRBD1,CASSLVEPTGEQYF,TGTGCCAGCAGCCTCGTGGAGCCGACAGGGGAGCAGTACTTC
TRBV5-6,.,TRBJ2-4,.,CASTGAKNIQYF,TGTGCCAGCACGGGGGCCAAAAACATTCAGTACTTC
TRBV9,.,TRBJ2-1,TRBD2,CASSVPPGLAGGPYNEQFF,TGTGCCAGCAGCGTGCCACCGGGACTAGCGGGGGGGCCCTACAATGAGCAGTTCTTC
TRBV11-2,.,TRBJ1-2,TRBD1,CASSKDRGYGYTF,TGTGCCAGCAGCAAGGACAGGGGCTATGGCTACACCTTC
TRBV2,.,TRBJ2-1,.,CATGSGAHNEQFF,TGTGCCACGGGGTCAGGGGCACACAATGAGCAGTTCTTC
TRBV6-1,.,TRBJ2-3,TRBD2,CASSEEVAGGRDTQYF,TGTGCCAGCAGTGAAGAGGTAGCGGGGGGGCGAGATACGCAGTATTTT
TRBV27,.,TRBJ2-7,.,CASSSLGGNYEQYF,TGTGCCAGCAGTTCTCTCGGGGGTAACTACGAGCAGTACTTC
TRBV6-5,.,TRBJ2-3,.,CASNGGAISTDTQYF,TGTGCCAGCAATGGAGGGGCCATTAGCACAGATACGCAGTATTTT
TRBV13,.,TRBJ1-3,.,CASSPDRGGEGNTIYF,TGTGCCAGCAGCCCAGACCGCGGAGGGGAGGGAAACACCATATATTTT
TRBV6-1,.,TRBJ1-5,.,CASSGPGGRPQHF,TGTGCCAGCAGTGGGCCGGGAGGGCGGCCCCAGCATTTT
TRBV5-5,.,TRBJ2-7,.,CASSAGGRAGGFYEQYF,TGTGCCAGCAGCGCCGGGGGTCGGGCTGGGGGTTTCTACGAGCAGTACTTC
TRBV5-5,.,TRBJ2-7,TRBD1,CASSKGQASYEQYF,TGTGCCAGCAGCAAGGGACAGGCCTCCTACGAGCAGTACTTC
TRBV4-2,.,TRBJ2-3,TRBD1,CASSQDRTGGTDTQYF,TGTGCCAGCAGCCAAGATCGGACAGGGGGCACAGATACGCAGTATTTT
TRBV5-5,.,TRBJ2-1,.,CASSVTGRYEQFF,TGTGCCAGCAGCGTCACAGGGCGGTATGAGCAGTTCTTC
TRBV27,.,TRBJ2-7,.,CASSPRGAARSSYEQYF,TGTGCCAGCAGTCCGCGCGGGGCGGCTCGTTCTTCCTACGAGCAGTACTTC
TRBV7-9,once,TRBJ2-7,.,CASSSYGTSNSYEQYF,TGTGCCAGCAGCTCTTATGGGACATCGAACTCCTACGAGCAGTACTTC
TRBV30,many,TRBJ1-5,.,CAWSHRFNQPQHF,TGTGCCTGGAGTCACAGGTTCAATCAGCCCCAGCATTTT
TRBV7-2,few,TRBJ1-2,TRBD1,CASSYRGEQGYTF,TGTGCCAGCAGCTACAGGGGCGAACAAGGCTACACCTTC
TRBV19,.,TRBJ2-2,TRBD1,CASTPTRRTGNTGELFF,TGTGCCAGTACCCCTACCCGGAGGACAGGGAACACCGGGGAGCTGTTTTTT
TRBV4-1,.,TRBJ1-1,TRBD1,CASSQEGTGTLEAFF,TGCGCCAGCAGCCAAGAGGGGACAGGGACTCTTGAAGCTTTCTTT
TRBV7-3,.,TRBJ2-3,TRBD2,CASSLSAGGSPSTDTQYF,TGTGCCAGCAGCTTATCAGCGGGAGGTTCCCCGAGCACAGATACGCAGTATTTT
TRBV29-1,.,TRBJ1-1,TRBD1,CSVGPGGNTEAFF,TGCAGCGTCGGCCCAGGGGGAAACACTGAAGCTTTCTTT
TRBV5-1,.,TRBJ1-1,TRBD1,CASRHTGETEAFF,TGCGCCAGCAGACACACAGGGGAGACTGAAGCTTTCTTT
TRBV29-1,few,TRBJ1-2,.,CGGGSDSYGYTF,TGCGGGGGGGGCTCAGATAGCTATGGCTACACCTTC
TRBV7-3,.,TRBJ2-3,.,CASSLTTEGNTQYF,TGTGCCAGCAGCTTAACAACGGAGGGAAATACGCAGTATTTT
TRBV27,.,TRBJ2-5,.,CASRRWAGGKGETQYF,TGTGCCAGCAGGCGATGGGCAGGGGGGAAGGGAGAGACCCAGTACTTC
TRBV2,.,TRBJ2-3,TRBD2,CAIGTSGSTDTQYF,TGTGCCATTGGGACTAGCGGAAGCACAGATACGCAGTATTTT
TRBV6-1,.,TRBJ2-3,TRBD2,CASSWGTRSADTQYF,TGTGCCAGCAGTTGGGGGACTAGGTCGGCAGATACGCAGTATTTT
TRBV5-1,.,TRBJ1-5,.,CASSPDGRQPQHF,TGCGCCAGCAGCCCCGACGGGAGGCAGCCCCAGCATTTT
TRBV5-1,.,TRBJ1-1,TRBD1,CASSRPRKQGQDTEAFF,TGCGCCAGCAGCCGACCACGGAAACAGGGGCAAGACACTGAAGCTTTCTTT
TRBV7-2,.,TRBJ2-2,.,CASRIGVALDPGELFF,TGTGCCAGCAGAATAGGGGTAGCTCTAGATCCCGGGGAGCTGTTTTTT
TRBV2,few,TRBJ2-7,TRBD1,CASSYRGLNEQYF,TGTGCCAGCAGTTACAGGGGGCTTAACGAGCAGTACTTC
TRBV9,once,TRBJ2-3,TRBD2,CASSVAISGGAADTQYF,TGTGCCAGCAGCGTAGCTATTAGCGGGGGGGCAGCAGATACGCAGTATTTT
TRBV9,.,TRBJ2-1,.,CASSDAGDSYNEQFF,TGTGCCAGCAGCGACGCAGGGGACTCCTACAATGAGCAGTTCTTC
TRBV2,.,TRBJ1-2,.,CASSALPTTNYGYTF,TGTGCCAGCAGCGCCCTCCCTACGACTAACTATGGCTACACCTTC
TRBV27,.,TRBJ2-1,TRBD2,CASSLSLAGVSYNEQFF,TGTGCCAGCAGTTTATCACTAGCGGGAGTGTCCTACAATGAGCAGTTCTTC
TRBV4-3,once,TRBJ2-3,TRBD2,CASSPRGLARRDTQYF,TGCGCCAGCAGCCCAAGAGGACTAGCGAGACGAGATACGCAGTATTTT
TRBV9,.,TRBJ2-7,TRBD2,CASSVEGTSRYEQYF,TGTGCCAGCAGCGTAGAGGGGACTAGCAGGTACGAGCAGTACTTC
TRBV20-1,.,TRBJ2-5,.,CSARPQETQYF,TGCAGTGCTCGTCCGCAAGAGACCCAGTACTTC
TRBV4-1,.,TRBJ2-7,.,CASSQGDTLFEQYF,TGCGCCAGCAGCCAAGGGGACACCCTCTTTGAGCAGTACTTC
TRBV7-9,.,TRBJ1-3,.,CASSLAQPGSGNTIYF,TGTGCCAGCAGCTTAGCGCAGCCAGGCTCTGGAAACACCATATATTTT
TRBV18,.,TRBJ2-3,TRBD1,CASSPPDRGRSTDTQYF,TGTGCCAGCTCACCACCCGACAGGGGGAGGAGCACAGATACGCAGTATTTT
TRBV25-1,few,TRBJ2-1,TRBD1,CASSRGGTYNEQFF,TGTGCCAGCAGTCGAGGGGGCACCTACAATGAGCAGTTCTTC
TRBV7-2,.,TRBJ2-7,TRBD1,CASSLYPGGSGAAYEQYF,TGTGCCAGCAGCTTATACCCAGGGGGCTCGGGGGCCGCCTACGAGCAGTACTTC
TRBV6-5,.,TRBJ1-1,TRBD1,CASSYRQGRNTEAFF,TGTGCCAGCAGTTACCGACAGGGGCGGAACACTGAAGCTTTCTTT
TRBV11-2,.,TRBJ1-2,.,CASSLGQLGDFRDGYTF,TGTGCCAGCAGCTTAGGACAACTGGGGGACTTTCGGGATGGCTACACCTTC
TRBV6-1,.,TRBJ1-5,.,CASREGQPQHF,TGTGCCAGCAGGGAGGGGCAGCCCCAGCATTTT
TRBV5-1,few,TRBJ2-5,TRBD2,CASRPSGSRQETQYF,TGCGCCAGCCGACCTAGCGGGAGTCGGCAAGAGACCCAGTACTTC
TRBV6-5,.,TRBJ2-2,.,CASSPPGINTGELFF,TGTGCCAGCAGTCCCCCAGGGATAAACACCGGGGAGCTGTTTTTT